The rows below give T cell receptor beta chains drawn from one sample of a study of T cells after yellow fever vaccination. Each CDR3 protein gets one entry after TCRdb re-called the 5' RACE reads with MiXCR. The sample yields under 200,000 distinct CDR3 sequences, approximately 10% seen once. The sequences come from CD8+ T cells sorted from PBMCs, collected 15 days after the yellow fever booster vaccination. The receptors were sampled from a man aged 18 to 29 who received the YFV17D yellow fever vaccine. The CDR3 runs from the conserved cysteine through the conserved F or W. A D gene is named only where the DNA matches it firmly. Only some rows state a clone size, as once, few, many or a class for expanded clones.

clone_size,d_call,v_call,cdr3_length,j_call,cdr3_aa,cdr3_nt
NA,NA,TRBV14,9,TRBJ1-2,CASRDGYTF,TGTGCCAGCCGGGATGGCTACACCTTC
NA,NA,TRBV12-3/TRBV12-4,13,TRBJ2-5,CAISDSVAETQYF,TGTGCCATCAGTGACAGTGTTGCGGAGACCCAGTACTTC
few,NA,TRBV12-3/TRBV12-4,12,TRBJ1-2,CASSPEGYGYTF,TGTGCCAGCAGTCCCGAGGGCTATGGCTACACCTTC
few,TRBD1,TRBV4-1,16,TRBJ2-7,CASSQDLGTGYYEQYF,TGCGCCAGCAGCCAAGATCTAGGGACAGGTTACTACGAGCAGTACTTC
few,NA,TRBV25-1,16,TRBJ1-4,CASSERLGALGEKLFF,TGTGCCAGCAGTGAACGGTTGGGGGCGCTTGGGGAAAAACTGTTTTTT
NA,TRBD2,TRBV7-8,14,TRBJ2-1,CASSFGGGAGEQFF,TGTGCCAGCAGCTTCGGCGGGGGGGCGGGTGAGCAGTTCTTC
NA,TRBD1,TRBV5-1,12,TRBJ2-7,CASRFRDRGWYF,TGCGCCAGCAGATTCCGGGACAGGGGATGGTACTTC
few,TRBD2,TRBV6-6,16,TRBJ2-3,CASKILAGGPSDTQYF,TGTGCCAGCAAAATCCTAGCGGGGGGGCCTTCAGATACGCAGTATTTT
NA,NA,TRBV29-1,12,TRBJ1-2,CSVEDQSYGYTF,TGCAGCGTTGAAGATCAGTCATATGGCTACACCTTC
NA,NA,TRBV5-1,14,TRBJ1-1,CASSYKEGNTEAFF,TGCGCCAGCAGCTACAAAGAGGGGAACACTGAAGCTTTCTTT
few,TRBD2,TRBV20-1,15,TRBJ2-3,CSARVPAGTTDTQYF,TGCAGTGCTAGAGTTCCAGCGGGGACCACAGATACGCAGTATTTT
NA,NA,TRBV5-1,15,TRBJ1-3,CASSLKGLSGNTIYF,TGCGCCAGCAGCCTGAAGGGTCTCTCTGGAAACACCATATATTTT
few,NA,TRBV3-1,18,TRBJ1-1,CASSPEGARTDGNTEAFF,TGTGCCAGCAGCCCCGAGGGTGCCAGAACGGACGGGAACACTGAAGCTTTCTTT
few,NA,TRBV19,14,TRBJ2-7,CASSPLRDVYEQYF,TGTGCCAGTAGTCCCTTACGAGACGTCTACGAGCAGTACTTC
NA,TRBD1,TRBV18,14,TRBJ2-1,CASSTRTGEDEQFF,TGTGCCAGCTCAACCAGGACAGGGGAGGATGAGCAGTTCTTC
many,TRBD2,TRBV10-1,16,TRBJ2-5,CASSEAGGPGQETQYF,TGCGCCAGCAGTGAAGCGGGGGGGCCCGGGCAAGAGACCCAGTACTTC
many,NA,TRBV28,14,TRBJ2-5,CASSLFGAGETQYF,TGTGCCAGCAGTTTGTTTGGGGCGGGAGAGACCCAGTACTTC
NA,TRBD1,TRBV6-6,15,TRBJ2-7,CASSHGQGSSYEQYF,TGTGCCAGCAGTCACGGACAGGGGTCATCCTACGAGCAGTACTTC
few,TRBD1,TRBV27,16,TRBJ1-2,CASSYYPTGPGYGYTF,TGTGCCAGCAGTTACTACCCGACAGGGCCGGGGTATGGCTACACCTTC
few,NA,TRBV10-1,17,TRBJ2-2,CASSESSGRLNTGELFF,TGCGCCAGCAGTGAGTCCTCCGGGCGGCTAAACACCGGGGAGCTGTTTTTT
NA,TRBD2,TRBV7-9,14,TRBJ2-1,CASSWTSGVNEQFF,TGTGCCAGCAGCTGGACTAGCGGGGTCAATGAGCAGTTCTTC